Below, 27 T cell receptor beta chains from the same sample are listed, as sequenced in a study of blood T cell repertoires in COVID-19 (dated by TCRdb to between 2020 and 2021). Receptors were amplified or captured by the immunoSEQ multiplex PCR assay. TCRdb obtained this table from immuneACCESS and retained in-frame rearrangements with V and J assigned. These tables miss some clones; where compared with another copy, unresolved V genes account for less than half of the shortfall, and the remainder is unexplained. The sample contains under 250,000 clones, roughly four fifths of them found a single time. The ten largest clonotypes hold roughly 2% of the sample. The source material was peripheral blood. Every receptor here comes from a man aged 25-45 years who had recovered from COVID-19.

The rearrangement uses TRBV5-1 and TRBJ2-5; 8 nucleotides line up with TRBD2. This CDR3 comprises 15 residues. V lost 4 bases and J lost 4; bases outside the gene matches: 9. Germline V gives CDR1 SGHRS, CDR2 YFSETQ. The CDR3 DNA sequence: TGCGCCAGCAGCCCCGGCAGCGGGGGCACAGAGACCCAGTACTTC. The encoded protein is CASSPGSGGTETQYF. Supplemented by reference TRBV5-1 and TRBJ2-5, the full variable domain reads KAGVTQTPRYLIKTRGQQVTLSCSPISGHRSVSWYQQTPGQGLQFLFEYFSETQRNKGNFPGRFSGRQFSNSRSEMNVSTLELGDSALYLCASSPGSGGTETQYFGPGTRLLVL.

The gene calls are TRBV4-1 and TRBJ1-5; 7 nucleotides line up with TRBD1. V gave up 0 bases and J gave up 1 base; unmatched junction bases: 6. Germline CDR1 MGHRA, CDR2 YSYEKL. CDR3 length equals 17 residues. In DNA form, the CDR3 reads TGCGCCAGCAGCCAAGACCCGGGACAGAGAAGCAATCAGCCCCAGCATTTT. This gives the protein CASSQDPGQRSNQPQHF.

The chain couples TRBV24-1 to TRBJ2-7, with 8 bases that match TRBD1. J gave up 9 bases and V 5 bases, and 8 bases lay outside the gene matches. The CDR3 contains 13 residues. The germline V gene has CDR1 KGHDR and CDR2 SFDVKD. Written as DNA, the CDR3 is TGTGCCACCAGTGCGTCAGGGGGCGGGCGGCAGTACTTC. The encoded protein is CATSASGGGRQYF.

The chain has TRBV10-3 and TRBJ1-1; possible D gene TRBD1, 6 bases. V was shortened by 9 bases and J by 1 base, with 12 bases between the two germline ends. This CDR3 region has 13 residues. Germline CDR1 reads ENHRY; CDR2 reads SYGVKD. In DNA, the CDR3 is TGTGCCATGACTTCGACAGGGAACACTGAAGCTTTCTTT. Its translation: CAMTSTGNTEAFF.

The chain uses TRBV29-1 and TRBJ1-1; D call uncertain. V was trimmed by 5 bases and J by 1 base, leaving 11 bases between them. Looked up from germline, CDR1 is SQVTM and CDR2 is ANQGSEA. The CDR3 consists of 13 residues. CDR3 amino acids: CSVISDPNTEAFF. The CDR3 DNA sequence: TGCAGCGTTATCAGCGACCCGAACACTGAAGCTTTCTTT.

The sample holds one count of this clone. This chain joins TRBV10-3 and TRBJ2-5; a possible D gene is TRBD2 (5 bases). The CDR3 totals 15 residues. Germline CDR1 ENHRY, CDR2 SYGVKD. V was trimmed by 6 bases and J by 6 bases, leaving 20 bases between them. The CDR3 DNA reads as TGTGCCATCAGCGGTAACTCTAGCATGCAAAAGACCCAGTACTTC. The encoded protein is CAISGNSSMQKTQYF.

V and J are TRBV7-9 and TRBJ1-1; 7 bases fit TRBD1. This CDR3 has 14 residues. Unmatched junction bases numbered 7, after V lost 3 bases and J lost 6 bases. CDR1 is SEHNR and CDR2 is FQNEAQ in the germline V gene (reference sequence). DNA of the CDR3: TGTGCCAGCAGCTTGAGAGGGGGCGTCGCTGAAGCTTTCTTT. The encoded protein is CASSLRGGVAEAFF.

The gene calls are TRBV3-1 (or the pseudogene TRBV3-2) and TRBJ1-5; D perhaps matches TRBD1 (6 bases). Germline V gives CDR1 LGHDT, CDR2 YNNKEL (reference sequence). This CDR3 has 18 amino acids. Trimming shortened V by 4 bases and J by 7 bases, and 26 bases separated the two germline ends. The chain's CDR3 is CASSPRPGGGRGGQPQHF. The DNA of the CDR3 is TGTGCCAGCAGCCCACGGCCCGGGGGGGGGCGCGGCGGGCAGCCCCAGCATTTT.

The chain employs TRBV5-1 and TRBJ2-5, with 14 positions matching TRBD2. Germline CDR1 is SGHRS and CDR2 is YFSETQ. This CDR3 spans 16 amino acids. V was clipped by 2 bases and J by 2 bases; unmatched bases: 2. The CDR3 bases are TGCGCCAGCAGCTTAAGACTAGCGGGGGGGCAAGAGACCCAGTACTTC. This encodes CASSLRLAGGQETQYF.

About this clone itself: Other DNA sequences in the same sample also yield this CDR3. The genes are TRBV9 and TRBJ2-2, with a possible D match to TRBD2 (7 bases). This CDR3 region has 15 residues. V lost 1 base and J lost 2, with 9 bases in between. Germline V lookup: CDR1 SGDLS, CDR2 YYNGEE. In nucleotides, the CDR3 is TGTGCCAGCAGCGTACGCGGGGGCAACACCGGGGAGCTGTTTTTT. Translated, it gives CASSVRGGNTGELFF.

V and J are TRBV6-5 and TRBJ1-2; TRBD1 might be the D (6 bases). The V end was cut by 6 bases, the J end by 6 bases, with 11 bases between. This CDR3 is built from 12 residues. CDR1 and CDR2 from the germline V gene are MNHEY and SVGAGI. This CDR3 is CASSKGGDGYTF. The CDR3 DNA reads as TGTGCCAGCAGCAAAGGGGGAGATGGCTACACCTTC.

The chain is built from TRBV19 and TRBJ1-2; 8 bases are shared with TRBD1. J was trimmed by 0 bases and V by 6 bases; bases with no gene match: 3. This CDR3 has 14 residues. Germline loops: CDR1 LNHDA, CDR2 SQIVND (reference sequence). This CDR3 is CASRRQGSNYGYTF. CDR3 nucleotide sequence: TGTGCCAGTAGAAGACAGGGGTCTAACTATGGCTACACCTTC.

This chain uses TRBV6-5 with TRBJ1-6, with TRBD1 matching over 9 bases. V trimming: 8 bases; J trimming: 5 bases; junction bases outside the gene matches: 4. The CDR3 contains 14 residues. Germline CDR1 reads MNHEY; CDR2 reads SVGAGI. For the CDR3, the DNA is TGTGCCAGCGTTAGGGACAGGGATAATTCACCCCTCCACTTT. Residues: CASVRDRDNSPLHF.

This clone was observed a handful of times. The chain links TRBV7-9 to TRBJ2-7; the match to TRBD1 covers 7 bases. J was trimmed by 5 bases and V by 2 bases; bases with no gene match: 3. The CDR3 is 13 residues long. Germline-derived CDR1 and CDR2 are SEHNR and FQNEAQ (reference sequence). For the CDR3, the DNA is TGTGCCAGCAGCTTACGGACAGGTGACGAGCAGTACGTC. Protein: CASSLRTGDEQYV.

This clone was observed a few times. This sequence joins TRBV5-1 and TRBJ2-3; 8 positions agree with TRBD2. From germline, CDR1 is SGHRS and CDR2 YFSETQ. Trimming cost V 4 bases and J 0 bases; bases outside gene matches: 13. CDR3 length: 18 amino acids. The CDR3 nucleotides are TGCGCCAGCAGCGGGGTTGGCGGGGGGTCCACTAGCACAGATACGCAGTATTTT. Amino acids: CASSGVGGGSTSTDTQYF.

The V and J genes are TRBV5-1 and TRBJ2-7; weak D call: TRBD2 (5 bases). The V and J ends lost 0 bases and 2 bases respectively, with 6 bases between them. This CDR3 comprises 13 residues. Germline CDR1 is SGHRS and CDR2 is YFSETQ. CDR3 amino acids: CASSLVTTYEQYF. CDR3 DNA: TGCGCCAGCAGCTTGGTGACTACCTACGAGCAGTACTTC.

The genes are TRBV2 and TRBJ2-5, with 9 bases matching TRBD1. The CDR3 spans 13 residues. Germline assignment: CDR1 SNHLY and CDR2 FYNNEI. Trimming cost V 10 bases and J 2 bases; bases outside gene matches: 5. Written as DNA, the CDR3 is TGTGCCATCATGACAGGGGGGCAAGAGACCCAGTACTTC. Translated: CAIMTGGQETQYF. The variable domain in full, with the rest retrieved from reference TRBV2 and TRBJ2-5, is EPEVTQTPSHQVTQMGQEVILRCVPISNHLYFYWYRQILGQKVEFLVSFYNNEISEKSEIFDDQFSVERPDGSNFTLKIRSTKLEDSAMYFCAIMTGGQETQYFGPGTRLLVL.

The rearrangement joins TRBV14 to TRBJ2-1, with D perhaps TRBD1 (5 bases). Germline lookup yields CDR1 SGHDN and CDR2 FVKESK. The CDR3 has 15 amino acids. Between the trimmed V and J ends, which lost 5 bases and 3 bases, there was a span of 14 bases. The CDR3 reads CASSAMAGFYNEQFF. Written as DNA, the CDR3 is TGTGCCAGCAGCGCTATGGCAGGGTTCTACAATGAGCAGTTCTTC. Combining the CDR3 with reference TRBV14 and TRBJ2-1 gives the whole variable domain EAGVTQFPSHSVIEKGQTVTLRCDPISGHDNLYWYRRVMGKEIKFLLHFVKESKQDESGMPNNRFLAERTGGTYSTLKVQPAELEDSGVYFCASSAMAGFYNEQFFGPGTRLTVL.

V and J are TRBV6-5 and TRBJ1-1, with TRBD1 matching over 7 bases. CDR3 length: 14 residues. V was pared by 6 bases and J by 4 bases, with 8 bases of the junction left unmatched. The germline CDR1 and CDR2 sequences are MNHEY and SVGAGI. CDR3 nucleotides: TGTGCCAGCAGCCAGACAGGGCGGGTCACTGAAGCTTTCTTT. Residues: CASSQTGRVTEAFF.

The rearrangement links TRBV2 to TRBJ1-3; D is perhaps TRBD1 (5 bases). Germline V CDR1 and CDR2: SNHLY, FYNNEI. The germline V and J ends were trimmed by 6 bases and 2 bases, with 14 bases remaining between them. The CDR3 runs to 15 residues. The CDR3 reads CASSPGPGAGNTIYF. CDR3 DNA sequence: TGTGCCAGCAGCCCCGGACCGGGGGCTGGAAACACCATATATTTT. Looking up the rest from reference TRBV2 and TRBJ1-3 gives the full variable domain: EPEVTQTPSHQVTQMGQEVILRCVPISNHLYFYWYRQILGQKVEFLVSFYNNEISEKSEIFDDQFSVERPDGSNFTLKIRSTKLEDSAMYFCASSPGPGAGNTIYFGEGSWLTVV.

This rearrangement joins TRBV27 to TRBJ2-5; possibly TRBD2 for D (5 bases). Germline V CDR1 and CDR2: MNHEY, SMNVEV (reference sequence). V was clipped by 0 bases and J by 7 bases, with 9 bases between them. The CDR3 consists of 13 residues. The CDR3 loop is CASSLSNRGTQYF. CDR3 sequence (DNA): TGTGCCAGCAGTTTATCGAATCGGGGGACCCAGTACTTC.

The chain employs TRBV7-3 and TRBJ1-1; D uncertain. From germline, CDR1 is SGHTA and CDR2 FQGTGA. The CDR3 has 13 residues. V lost 5 bases and J 0 bases, leaving 7 bases between the germline ends. CDR3 sequence: CASSLSLNTEAFF. CDR3 DNA sequence: TGTGCCAGCAGCCTCTCGTTGAACACTGAAGCTTTCTTT. The full variable domain, its missing parts supplied by reference TRBV7-3 and TRBJ1-1, is GAGVSQTPSNKVTEKGKYVELRCDPISGHTALYWYRQSLGQGPEFLIYFQGTGAADDSGLPNDRFFAVRPEGSVSTLKIQRTERGDSAVYLCASSLSLNTEAFFGQGTRLTVV.

The V and J genes are TRBV19 and TRBJ2-2; D may be TRBD1 (8 bases). From germline, CDR1 is LNHDA and CDR2 SQIVND (reference sequence). CDR3 length equals 16 residues. V dropped 6 bases and J dropped 6 bases, with 20 bases sitting between them. The CDR3 spells CASRAGWTGSSGELFF. Written as DNA, the CDR3 is TGTGCCAGTAGAGCGGGATGGACAGGGTCGTCCGGGGAGCTGTTTTTT.

V usage is TRBV5-6 and J usage is TRBJ1-5, with D possibly TRBD1 on 6 matching bases. The CDR3 sequence is 16 residues long. In germline, CDR1 is SGHDT, CDR2 YYEEEE. V gave up 5 bases and J gave up 0 bases, with 15 bases separating them. The CDR3 DNA sequence: TGTGCCAGCAGTGGGGGGGGGCCCAATAGCAATCAGCCCCAGCATTTT. Translation: CASSGGGPNSNQPQHF. The whole variable domain, remainder taken from reference TRBV5-6 and TRBJ1-5, is DAGVTQSPTHLIKTRGQQVTLRCSPKSGHDTVSWYQQALGQGPQFIFQYYEEEERQRGNFPDRFSGHQFPNYSSELNVNALLLGDSALYLCASSGGGPNSNQPQHFGDGTRLSIL.

The chain joins TRBV12-3 or TRBV12-4 to TRBJ1-2; 7 bases agree with TRBD1. CDR3 length: 12 amino acids. Trimming removed 5 bases from V and 7 bases from J; junction bases left unmatched: 4. The CDR3 loop is CASSPGGGGYTF. The CDR3 DNA follows: TGTGCCAGCAGTCCAGGGGGTGGTGGCTACACCTTC.

The chain is built from TRBV19 and TRBJ2-2; tentative D call: TRBD1 (6 bases). V was clipped by 3 bases and J by 5 bases, with 13 bases between them. Germline V gene data show CDR1 as LNHDA and CDR2 as SQIVND (reference sequence). The CDR3 is 15 residues long. CDR3 amino acids: CASSMLGAITGELFF. In DNA form, the CDR3 reads TGTGCCAGTAGTATGTTGGGGGCTATTACCGGGGAGCTGTTTTTT.

This chain joins TRBV7-9 and TRBJ2-1, with 7 bases lining up with TRBD1. The CDR3 has 15 residues. J was trimmed by 9 bases and V by 2 bases; bases with no gene match: 10. Germline V lookup: CDR1 SEHNR, CDR2 FQNEAQ (reference sequence). The CDR3 DNA is TGTGCCAGCAGCTTACGGCGACAGGGAATACCTGAGCAGTTCTTC. Translating gives CASSLRRQGIPEQFF.